This passage covers 15 T cell receptor beta chains from one sample sequenced in a study of cytomegalovirus exposure and HLA in healthy donors (dated by TCRdb to about 2017). Library preparation employed the immunoSEQ multiplex PCR assay. For the multiplex PCR, a mixture combining 60 forward primers for TCR Vbeta segments and 13 reverse primers for TCR Jbeta segments was used. The immuneACCESS repertoire file appears here via TCRdb, limited to in-frame rearrangements. These files lack a portion of the clones; in checked studies, under half of the deficit traces to unresolved V genes, and the cause of the others is not known. For this sample the table gives approximately 150,000 clones, of which 77% were detected only once. The top ten clonotypes cover roughly 1.4% of the sample. Sequencing input: PBMCs. Receptor source: a woman in her twenties or thirties in good health and CMV-seropositive.

This clone came up once. The chain employs TRBV7-9 and TRBJ2-7; D gene ambiguous. V lost 5 bases to trimming and J lost 6 bases, with 14 bases between them. This CDR3 contains 13 residues. CDR1 and CDR2 from the germline V gene are SEHNR and FQNEAQ (reference sequence). The CDR3 reads CASSPPLRIEQYF. The CDR3 DNA reads TGTGCCAGCAGCCCACCCCTGCGCATCGAGCAGTACTTC.

The chain combines TRBV10-3 with TRBJ2-3; D possibly corresponds to TRBD1 (6 bases). The germline CDR1 and CDR2 sequences are ENHRY and SYGVKD. The V and J ends lost 6 bases and 2 bases respectively, with 12 bases between them. The CDR3 has 14 amino acids. The DNA for the CDR3 is TGTGCCATCAGGGACAGCATCTACACAGATACGCAGTATTTT. This gives the protein CAIRDSIYTDTQYF.

This clone came up a few times. This rearrangement joins TRBV7-6 to TRBJ2-5, with D possibly matching TRBD2 (5 bases). The germline V gene encodes CDR1 SGHVS and CDR2 FNYEAQ. This CDR3 has 15 residues. Trimming took 6 bases from V and 5 from J, leaving 19 bases between them. The CDR3 loop reads CASRPAGALRETQYF. In nucleotides, the CDR3 is TGTGCCAGCAGGCCCGCGGGCGCCCTACGGGAGACCCAGTACTTC. Variable domain in full (rest from reference TRBV7-6 and TRBJ2-5): GAGVSQSPRYKVTKRGQDVALRCDPISGHVSLYWYRQALGQGPEFLTYFNYEAQQDKSGLPNDRFSAERPEGSISTLTIQRTEQRDSAMYRCASRPAGALRETQYFGPGTRLLVL.

The gene calls are TRBV5-1 and TRBJ2-5; no firm D call. The CDR3 has 13 residues. V lost 2 bases and J lost 4, with 9 bases in between. CDR1 is SGHRS and CDR2 is YFSETQ in the germline V gene. The CDR3 bases are TGCGCCAGCAGCTTTTACCCGGGAGAGACCCAGTACTTC. The encoded protein is CASSFYPGETQYF.

V is TRBV6-1 and J is TRBJ1-4; TRBD1 matches at 7 bases. The CDR3 spans 14 residues. With 5 bases clipped from V and 7 bases from J, the junction kept 7 bases outside the gene matches. Germline V gene sequence: CDR1 MNHNS, CDR2 SASEGT. This chain's CDR3 is CASSLRTGREKLFF. For the CDR3, the DNA is TGTGCCAGCAGTCTGAGGACAGGCCGTGAAAAACTGTTTTTT.

The CDR3 is CASHPQGYQETQYF. CDR3 DNA: TGTGCCAGCCACCCCCAGGGGTATCAAGAGACCCAGTACTTC. The chain couples TRBV28 to TRBJ2-5, with a tentative D call TRBD1 (6 bases). Looked up from germline, CDR1 is MDHEN and CDR2 is SYDVKM. Trimming stripped 8 bases from V and 2 bases from J, with 15 bases between. The CDR3 consists of 14 residues.

The chain couples TRBV7-9 to TRBJ1-1; tentatively, D is TRBD1 (5 bases). CDR3 size: 13 residues. Trimming shortened V by 7 bases and J by 2 bases, and 11 bases separated the two germline ends. From germline, CDR1 is SEHNR and CDR2 FQNEAQ (reference sequence). In nucleotides, the CDR3 is TGTGCCAGCACGTTGGACACCAACACTGAAGCTTTCTTT. Amino acids: CASTLDTNTEAFF.

The chain is built from TRBV9 and TRBJ1-5; TRBD1 agrees at 9 bases. The CDR3 has 14 residues. The trim removed 3 bases at V and 2 bases at J, leaving 0 bases unmatched. Germline-derived CDR1 and CDR2 are SGDLS and YYNGEE. CDR3 in DNA: TGTGCCAGCAGCGGGACAGGGGGCAATCAGCCCCAGCATTTT. This sequence encodes CASSGTGGNQPQHF. Full variable domain (remainder filled in from reference TRBV9 and TRBJ1-5): DSGVTQTPKHLITATGQRVTLRCSPRSGDLSVYWYQQSLDQGLQFLIQYYNGEERAKGNILERFSAQQFPDLHSELNLSSLELGDSALYFCASSGTGGNQPQHFGDGTRLSIL.

The chain carries TRBV19 and TRBJ2-3, with TRBD1 matching 7 bases. This CDR3 region has 13 residues. CDR1 LNHDA and CDR2 SQIVND come from the germline V gene (reference sequence). V lost 5 bases to trimming and J lost 4 bases; unmatched junction nucleotides: 3. The CDR3 DNA reads as TGTGCCAGTAGTCTCGACAGGGCAGATACGCAGTATTTT. Protein sequence: CASSLDRADTQYF. The full variable domain, completed using reference TRBV19 and TRBJ2-3, is DGGITQSPKYLFRKEGQNVTLSCEQNLNHDAMYWYRQDPGQGLRLIYYSQIVNDFQKGDIAEGYSVSREKKESFPLTVTSAQKNPTAFYLCASSLDRADTQYFGPGTRLTVL.

The CDR3 loop reads CASSPLGQGYQPQHF. Here the CDR3 DNA reads TGTGCCAGCAGCCCCTTAGGACAGGGTTATCAGCCCCAGCATTTT. This chain joins TRBV6-1 and TRBJ1-5, with 8 bases that match TRBD1. CDR3 length equals 15 residues. CDR1 and CDR2 (germline): MNHNS, SASEGT. Trimming removed 6 bases from V and 5 bases from J; junction bases left unmatched: 9.

V and J are TRBV18 and TRBJ1-1; D perhaps matches TRBD1 (5 bases). In germline, CDR1 is KGHSH, CDR2 LQKENI. V shed 0 bases and J shed 3 bases, with 17 bases lying between them. CDR3 length equals 17 residues. The CDR3: CASSPPRSGGGYTEAFF. Here the CDR3 DNA reads TGTGCCAGCTCACCACCCAGGTCCGGGGGAGGGTACACTGAAGCTTTCTTT.

The chain has TRBV18 and TRBJ2-2; 7 bases line up with TRBD1. After removal of 5 bases from V and 5 bases from J, the junction contained 2 bases not matched to a gene. The CDR3 has 13 amino acids. Looked up from germline, CDR1 is KGHSH and CDR2 is LQKENI. The CDR3: CASSSDRTGELFF. DNA for the CDR3: TGTGCCAGCTCATCGGACAGGACCGGGGAGCTGTTTTTT.

The V and J genes are TRBV18 and TRBJ2-7; tentative D call: TRBD1 (5 bases). CDR3 length: 16 amino acids. CDR1 and CDR2 (germline): KGHSH, LQKENI. V was pared by 0 bases and J by 2 bases, with 14 bases between. As DNA, the CDR3 is TGTGCCAGCTCACCACCGGTCCAGGGCGCTACCTACGAGCAGTACTTC. Protein product: CASSPPVQGATYEQYF.

V usage is TRBV10-3 and J usage is TRBJ1-4, with D uncertain. V shed 4 bases and J shed 5 bases, with 8 bases lying between them. Per the germline V gene, CDR1 is ENHRY and CDR2 is SYGVKD. This CDR3 has 13 amino acids. The CDR3, as DNA: TGTGCCATCAGTGTGGGCCCGAATGAAAAACTGTTTTTT. It specifies CAISVGPNEKLFF.

This rearrangement joins TRBV5-1 to TRBJ2-3; no firm D call. Trimming took off 0 bases at V and 1 base at J, with 12 bases between the two ends. The CDR3 extends over 16 amino acids. The germline V gene encodes CDR1 SGHRS and CDR2 YFSETQ. In DNA, the CDR3 is TGCGCCAGCAGCTTGGTATTTGCGGAGCGCACAGATACGCAGTATTTT. Translating gives CASSLVFAERTDTQYF. Supplemented by reference TRBV5-1 and TRBJ2-3, the full variable domain reads KAGVTQTPRYLIKTRGQQVTLSCSPISGHRSVSWYQQTPGQGLQFLFEYFSETQRNKGNFPGRFSGRQFSNSRSEMNVSTLELGDSALYLCASSLVFAERTDTQYFGPGTRLTVL.